A single sample gave rise to the 23 T cell receptor beta chains below, sequenced in a study of graft-versus-host responses after intestinal transplantation (dated by TCRdb to the early 2020s). Their cognate antigens are unknown. What this sample's time point label stands for: cells obtained before transplantation from donor or recipient. The library was built by means of the immunoSEQ multiplex PCR assay. This is the immuneACCESS table as TCRdb keeps it, with only in-frame sequences that have V and J called. A part of the clones is gone; compared with another copy, unresolved V genes explain less than half, and the rest is unexplained. The sample has about 88,000 clones on record, about 94% of them singletons. Of the sample, over 0.15% falls within the top ten clones. The sequencing here drew on unstimulated CD4+ T cells sorted from spleen or lymph node cells, taken before transplant. The receptors derive from a human donor who was the organ donor for an intestinal transplant.

This clone was seen a few times. This chain uses TRBV5-6 with TRBJ2-3; D unclear. The CDR3 spans 11 residues. Per the germline V gene, CDR1 is SGHDT and CDR2 is YYEEEE. The germline V and J ends were trimmed by 5 bases and 5 bases, with 6 bases remaining between them. CDR3 nucleotides: TGTGCCAGCAGACGAGGAGATACGCAGTATTTT. Its protein product is CASRRGDTQYF. Based on the CDR3 plus reference TRBV5-6 and TRBJ2-3, the full variable domain is DAGVTQSPTHLIKTRGQQVTLRCSPKSGHDTVSWYQQALGQGPQFIFQYYEEEERQRGNFPDRFSGHQFPNYSSELNVNALLLGDSALYLCASRRGDTQYFGPGTRLTVL.

The V call is TRBV14, the J call TRBJ2-5; no reliable D call. This CDR3 is 11 amino acids long. The V end lost 3 bases, the J end lost 4 bases, and 3 bases lay between the germline ends. Germline lookup yields CDR1 SGHDN and CDR2 FVKESK. DNA for the CDR3: TGTGCCAGCAGCCATACAGAGACCCAGTACTTC. It encodes CASSHTETQYF.

V usage is TRBV11-2 and J usage is TRBJ1-2; D ambiguous. The length of the CDR3 is 12 residues. Germline V gene sequence: CDR1 SGHAT, CDR2 FQNNGV. Between the trimmed V and J ends, which lost 0 bases and 9 bases, there was a span of 8 bases. CDR3 DNA: TGTGCCAGCAGCTTAGATGCAGTTAGCTACACCTTC. This translates into CASSLDAVSYTF.

This chain joins TRBV28 and TRBJ1-6; a weak D match, TRBD1 (5 bases). V lost 9 bases to trimming and J lost 0 bases, with 15 bases between them. This CDR3 is built from 16 residues. CDR1 and CDR2 (germline): MDHEN, SYDVKM. The CDR3 DNA is TGTGCCAGTCGGTCGGCAGGGAGCTCCTATAATTCACCCCTCCACTTT. It codes for CASRSAGSSYNSPLHF.

This clone has a single count. The chain has TRBV18 and TRBJ1-5; 8 bases are a match to TRBD1. V shed 5 bases and J 8 bases; nucleotides not matched to a gene: 8. The CDR3 loop spans 14 amino acids. Looked up from germline, CDR1 is KGHSH and CDR2 is LQKENI. CDR3 nucleotide sequence: TGTGCCAGCTCAGTTTCAGGGGGCTTAGAGCCCCAGCATTTT. This codes for CASSVSGGLEPQHF. Based on the CDR3 plus reference TRBV18 and TRBJ1-5, the full variable domain is NAGVMQNPRHLVRRRGQEARLRCSPMKGHSHVYWYRQLPEEGLKFMVYLQKENIIDESGMPKERFSAEFPKEGPSILRIQQVVRGDSAAYFCASSVSGGLEPQHFGDGTRLSIL.

The chain employs TRBV1 and TRBJ2-7; TRBD2 was called by the table and not checked on the DNA. TRBV1 is a documented pseudogene. There are 17 residues in the CDR3. CDR3 sequence reads: CTSSQPHWRGPPYEQHF. The CDR3 DNA reads as TGCACCAGCAGCCAACCTCACTGGCGGGGGCCGCCCTACGAGCAGCACTTC.

The gene calls are TRBV5-1 and TRBJ2-3; 9 bases are a match to TRBD2. The germline CDR1 and CDR2 sequences are SGHRS and YFSETQ. Losses at the gene ends were 2 bases for V and 6 bases for J; bases not matched to a gene: 7. The CDR3 is 15 amino acids. The CDR3 region is CASSFSGGRGDTQYF. For the CDR3, the DNA is TGCGCCAGCAGCTTTAGCGGGGGCCGGGGGGATACGCAGTATTTT.

V is TRBV6-4 and J is TRBJ1-1, with D uncertain. The germline V and J ends were trimmed by 6 bases and 0 bases, with 8 bases remaining between them. This CDR3 is 13 amino acids long. Germline V gives CDR1 MRHNA, CDR2 SNTAGT. The CDR3 sequence is CASRESLNTEAFF. The CDR3 DNA is TGTGCCAGCAGAGAATCTCTGAACACTGAAGCTTTCTTT.

The V gene is TRBV7-2, the J gene TRBJ1-2; a possible D gene is TRBD1 (6 bases). The V end was cut by 3 bases, the J end by 2 bases, with 13 bases between. The CDR3 contains 15 residues. Germline assignment: CDR1 SGHTA and CDR2 FQGNSA. The CDR3 sequence is CASSFDRPTNYGYTF. The CDR3 DNA sequence: TGTGCCAGCAGCTTCGACAGGCCTACCAACTATGGCTACACCTTC.

The rearrangement uses TRBV7-3 and TRBJ2-3, with D maybe TRBD1 (6 bases). This CDR3 is built from 16 residues. Trimming took off 1 base at V and 4 bases at J, with 15 bases between the two ends. Germline CDR1 reads SGHTA; CDR2 reads FQGTGA. The CDR3 DNA reads as TGTGCCAGCAGCTTAAACCCAGGGGCCGGGGCAGATACGCAGTATTTT. Its protein is CASSLNPGAGADTQYF.

The J gene is TRBJ2-6, the V gene TRBV7-3, with D perhaps matching TRBD1 (6 bases). The V gene's germline CDR1 is SGHTA and CDR2 FQGTGA. The CDR3 covers 16 residues. The V end was cut by 5 bases, the J end by 0 bases, with 11 bases between. CDR3 residues: CASSRDRPSGANVLTF. The CDR3, as DNA: TGTGCCAGCAGCCGAGACAGGCCCTCTGGGGCCAACGTCCTGACTTTC.

The chain combines TRBV7-3 with TRBJ1-2, with D perhaps matching TRBD1 (5 bases). Between the trimmed V and J ends, which lost 2 bases and 6 bases, there was a span of 10 bases. Looked up from germline, CDR1 is SGHTA and CDR2 is FQGTGA. There are 13 residues in the CDR3. The CDR3 bases are TGTGCCAGCAGCTTATCGGGACGTGATGGCTACACCTTC. Its protein product is CASSLSGRDGYTF. Drawing the rest from reference TRBV7-3 and TRBJ1-2, the complete variable domain is GAGVSQTPSNKVTEKGKYVELRCDPISGHTALYWYRQSLGQGPEFLIYFQGTGAADDSGLPNDRFFAVRPEGSVSTLKIQRTERGDSAVYLCASSLSGRDGYTFGSGTRLTVV.

The rearrangement links TRBV7-2 to TRBJ1-5, with 11 bases identical to TRBD1. The J segment lost 2 bases and the V segment lost 5 bases, leaving 8 bases of the junction unmatched. From germline, CDR1 is SGHTA and CDR2 FQGNSA. This CDR3 is built from 17 residues. CDR3 sequence (DNA): TGTGCCAGCAGCCCGGACAGGGGGCGGCGGCGCAATCAGCCCCAGCATTTT. It is translated as CASSPDRGRRRNQPQHF. Combining the CDR3 with reference TRBV7-2 and TRBJ1-5 gives the whole variable domain GAGVSQSPSNKVTEKGKDVELRCDPISGHTALYWYRQSLGQGLEFLIYFQGNSAPDKSGLPSDRFSAERTGGSVSTLTIQRTQQEDSAVYLCASSPDRGRRRNQPQHFGDGTRLSIL.

The rearrangement links TRBV28 to TRBJ1-1; tentative D call: TRBD1 (5 bases). V dropped 3 bases and J dropped 4 bases, with 18 bases sitting between them. The CDR3 has 16 residues. The germline CDR1 and CDR2 sequences are MDHEN and SYDVKM. CDR3 in DNA: TGTGCCAGCAGTTTTCAGCAGGGCGTACGAAGCACTGAAGCTTTCTTT. This translates into CASSFQQGVRSTEAFF.

The rearrangement joins TRBV5-1 to TRBJ2-5; D ambiguous. V lost 1 base and J lost 1, with 5 bases in between. This CDR3 contains 13 residues. Germline CDR1 reads SGHRS; CDR2 reads YFSETQ. This CDR3 reads CASSLMFQETQYF. CDR3 bases: TGCGCCAGCAGCTTGATGTTCCAAGAGACCCAGTACTTC. The full variable domain, its missing parts supplied by reference TRBV5-1 and TRBJ2-5, is KAGVTQTPRYLIKTRGQQVTLSCSPISGHRSVSWYQQTPGQGLQFLFEYFSETQRNKGNFPGRFSGRQFSNSRSEMNVSTLELGDSALYLCASSLMFQETQYFGPGTRLLVL.

The chain is built from TRBV7-6 and TRBJ1-3; the D gene is possibly TRBD1 (5 bases). Trimming removed 8 bases at V and 0 bases at J, with 20 bases between. The germline V gene encodes CDR1 SGHVS and CDR2 FNYEAQ. This CDR3 contains 17 residues. CDR3 in amino acids: CASSRGPTYSSGNTIYF. The CDR3 DNA follows: TGTGCCAGCTCAAGGGGACCAACTTACAGCTCTGGAAACACCATATATTTT.

The chain couples TRBV28 to TRBJ2-7; TRBD1 might be the D (5 bases). Per the germline V gene, CDR1 is MDHEN and CDR2 is SYDVKM. With 7 bases removed from V and 6 bases from J, the gap between germline ends came to 22 bases. The CDR3 spans 15 residues. The CDR3 nucleotides read TGTGCCAGCAACCCGGGTGGCAGGGCAACCAGCGAGCAGTACTTC. Protein: CASNPGGRATSEQYF.

The V gene is TRBV16, the J gene TRBJ1-1; TRBD1 agrees at 7 bases. V was pared by 4 bases and J by 4 bases, with 15 bases of the junction left unmatched. CDR1 and CDR2 from the germline V gene are KGHSY and FQNENV. This CDR3 is built from 17 residues. Written as DNA, the CDR3 is TGTGCCAGCAGCCCCCTCGGAGACAGGGTTGGGGTCACTGAAGCTTTCTTT. This codes for CASSPLGDRVGVTEAFF.

The chain is built from TRBV15 and TRBJ1-2; D remains unclear. The V and J ends lost 0 bases and 4 bases respectively, with 12 bases between them. CDR1 is LNHNV, CDR2 YYDKDF, per germline (reference sequence). This CDR3 is built from 15 residues. The CDR3 nucleotides read TGTGCCACCAGCAGAGATCGGGAACAGACCTATGGCTACACCTTC. Its protein is CATSRDREQTYGYTF.

The V and J genes are TRBV19 and TRBJ2-1; D ambiguous. Looked up from germline, CDR1 is LNHDA and CDR2 is SQIVND (reference sequence). The length of the CDR3 is 16 residues. The ends were cut back, 5 bases at V and 0 bases at J, with 14 bases in the middle. The CDR3 here is CASSFRPRVSYNEQFF. CDR3 nucleotides: TGTGCCAGTAGTTTTAGGCCGCGAGTCTCCTACAATGAGCAGTTCTTC.

This clone is a singleton in its sample. The genes are TRBV16 and TRBJ1-6; no definite D call. CDR1 KGHSY and CDR2 FQNENV come from the germline V gene. The CDR3 contains 19 residues. Trimming pared 0 bases from V and 0 bases from J, leaving 15 bases between. In nucleotides, the CDR3 is TGTGCCAGCAGCCAATCCCTTCGTCCGGGGAGCTCCTATAATTCACCCCTCCACTTT. Amino acid sequence: CASSQSLRPGSSYNSPLHF.

A single count supports this clone. The chain carries TRBV18 and TRBJ1-1; D gene ambiguous. This CDR3 is 14 amino acids long. V was cut by 0 bases and J by 10 bases, with 15 bases left in between. Germline V gene lookup returns CDR1 KGHSH and CDR2 LQKENI. CDR3 loop: CASSPPAGPGIAFF. The CDR3 nucleotides read TGTGCCAGCTCACCACCCGCCGGGCCGGGAATAGCTTTCTTT.

The DNA for the CDR3 is TGTGCCAGCAGCTTAGGCCAGGGGGTTGAAGAGACCCAGTACTTC. Amino acids: CASSLGQGVEETQYF. The genes are TRBV11-3 and TRBJ2-5, with 7 bases that match TRBD1. This CDR3 contains 15 residues. Trimming removed 1 base from V and 3 bases from J; junction bases left unmatched: 5. Per the germline V gene, CDR1 is SGHNT and CDR2 is YENEEA.